Listed here are 14 T cell receptor beta chains from one sample, sequenced in a study of CD8 T cells in ankylosing spondylitis (dated by TCRdb to about 2017). What the study reported, not specific to this receptor: Blood from ankylosing spondylitis patients appeared to be characterized by a TCR beta motif composed of roughly eight highly homologous amino acid variants.

Preparation of the library involved 5' RACE. Sequencing took place on an Illumina HiSeq 2500. TCRdb trimmed public reads at Q25 via fastp, called clones via MiXCR and kept in-frame beta chains. Identical CDR3 protein sequences are pooled into one entry, listed with their most common genes and DNA. The sample table lists about 500,000 distinct CDR3 sequences, about 13% of them with a count of one. Almost 7% of the sample lies in the top ten. Which antigens these TCRs recognize remains unknown. Sequencing used blood, either unsorted or a sorted T cell fraction (not recorded which). These receptors came from a male donor with ankylosing spondylitis.

Concerning this clonotype itself: A much bigger clone sits one base away, suggesting this may be a read error. This chain links TRBV9 with TRBJ2-1; 12 bases map to TRBD2. CDR3 length: 15 amino acids. The J segment lost 8 bases and the V segment lost 4 bases, leaving 7 bases of the junction unmatched. The germline CDR1 and CDR2 sequences are SGDLS and YYNGEE. The CDR3 is CASSPTSGRTHEQFF. The CDR3 bases are TGTGCCAGCAGCCCCACTAGCGGGAGGACCCATGAGCAGTTCTTC.

This clonotype was recorded many times. The chain recombines TRBV11-3 with TRBJ2-1; 11 bases agree with TRBD2. After removal of 5 bases from V and 6 bases from J, the junction contained 6 bases not matched to a gene. From germline, CDR1 is SGHNT and CDR2 YENEEA. The CDR3 runs 15 residues. DNA of the CDR3: TGTGCCAGCAGCCTTAGCGGGAGGGCCGGCAATGAGCAGTTCTTC. Translated: CASSLSGRAGNEQFF. Full variable domain (missing parts from reference TRBV11-3 and TRBJ2-1): EAGVVQSPRYKIIEKKQPVAFWCNPISGHNTLYWYLQNLGQGPELLIRYENEEAVDDSQLPKDRFSAERLKGVDSTLKIQPAELGDSAVYLCASSLSGRAGNEQFFGPGTRLTVL.

The chain links TRBV20-1 to TRBJ2-3; TRBD2 is a possible D gene (6 bases). There are 13 residues in the CDR3. Trimming removed 6 bases from V and 1 base from J, with 11 bases in between. Germline-derived CDR1 and CDR2 are DFQATT and SNEGSKA (reference sequence). The CDR3 spells CSADSSGTDTQYF. DNA of the CDR3: TGCAGTGCCGATTCTAGCGGCACAGATACGCAGTATTTT.

This clonotype was seen more than once but under ten times. CDR3 coding DNA: TGTGCCAGCAGCCTATGGGAGTCCTACGAGCAGTACGTC. This sequence encodes CASSLWESYEQYV. The V gene is TRBV2, the J gene TRBJ2-7, with TRBD2 as a possible D gene (5 bases). This CDR3 contains 13 residues. V was cut by 6 bases and J by 1 base, with 10 bases left in between. Germline CDR1 reads SNHLY; CDR2 reads FYNNEI.

In this sample, this clonotype turned up many times. This chain connects TRBV29-1 to TRBJ2-2, with D possibly TRBD2 on 6 matching bases. V lost 5 bases to trimming and J lost 0 bases, with 13 bases between them. This CDR3 is built from 15 residues. Germline CDR1 SQVTM, CDR2 ANQGSEA. CDR3 coding DNA: TGCAGCGTTTGTACTAGCAGTCCGAACACCGGGGAGCTGTTTTTT. As protein: CSVCTSSPNTGELFF.

This clonotype was recorded a few times. J is TRBJ1-6 and V is TRBV18; tentatively, D is TRBD1 (5 bases). The germline V gene encodes CDR1 KGHSH and CDR2 LQKENI. V was trimmed by 0 bases and J by 8 bases, leaving 11 bases between them. The CDR3 length is 15 residues. The CDR3 nucleotides are TGTGCCAGCTCACCACCGTGGGGACGTGATTCACCCCTCCACTTT. It yields the protein CASSPPWGRDSPLHF.

This clonotype has more than one count but fewer than ten. CDR3 amino acids: CASSLEGPGAPYNEQFF. The CDR3, as DNA: TGCGCCAGCAGCTTGGAAGGGCCGGGGGCCCCCTACAATGAGCAGTTCTTC. V gene TRBV5-1 combines with J gene TRBJ2-1, with D perhaps matching TRBD1 or TRBD2 (6 bases each). V was pared by 0 bases and J by 2 bases, with 15 bases between. The CDR3 runs to 17 residues. Looked up from germline, CDR1 is SGHRS and CDR2 is YFSETQ. The variable domain in full, completed from reference TRBV5-1 and TRBJ2-1, reads KAGVTQTPRYLIKTRGQQVTLSCSPISGHRSVSWYQQTPGQGLQFLFEYFSETQRNKGNFPGRFSGRQFSNSRSEMNVSTLELGDSALYLCASSLEGPGAPYNEQFFGPGTRLTVL.

This clonotype occurred many times. The genes are TRBV13 and TRBJ1-2; D remains ambiguous. The germline CDR1 and CDR2 sequences are PRHDT and FYEKMQ (reference sequence). The CDR3 loop spans 16 amino acids. V gave up 5 bases and J gave up 5 bases, with 21 bases separating them. This chain's CDR3 is CASSPTGDDPNYGYTF. As DNA, the CDR3 is TGTGCCAGCAGCCCTACCGGGGATGACCCGAATTATGGCTACACCTTC.

The V gene is TRBV4-1, the J gene TRBJ2-7; D possibly corresponds to TRBD2 (5 bases). CDR3 length equals 9 residues. CDR1 is MGHRA and CDR2 is YSYEKL in the germline V gene. V was clipped by 4 bases and J by 12 bases, with 7 bases between them. The CDR3, as DNA: TGCGCCAGCAGCCCGGGATTGTACGTC. Protein: CASSPGLYV.

This clonotype was observed a handful of times. V gene TRBV24-1 combines with J gene TRBJ1-1; D gene ambiguous. V lost 4 bases, J lost 2 bases, and 7 bases lay in between. Germline V lookup: CDR1 KGHDR, CDR2 SFDVKD. CDR3 length: 13 residues. CDR3: CATSDQPNTEAFF. CDR3 in DNA: TGTGCCACCAGTGACCAGCCTAACACTGAAGCTTTCTTT.

This clonotype was counted a few times. The V call is TRBV20-1, the J call TRBJ2-1, with 7 bases lining up with TRBD2. The CDR3 runs to 13 residues. Trimming at V came to 6 bases and at J to 9 bases, leaving 11 bases not matched to a gene. The germline gives CDR1 DFQATT, CDR2 SNEGSKA (reference sequence). CDR3 amino acids: CSAAPLTSFEQFF. The CDR3 coding sequence is TGCAGTGCCGCCCCCCTGACTAGCTTTGAGCAGTTCTTC.

The chain couples TRBV11-2 to TRBJ2-1; D might be TRBD1 (6 bases). This CDR3 is built from 17 residues. V lost 4 bases and J lost 1, with 17 bases in between. In germline, CDR1 is SGHAT, CDR2 FQNNGV. Written as DNA, the CDR3 is TGTGCCAGCAGCTCCCAGGGGCTTACACAATCCTACAATGAGCAGTTCTTC. Amino acid sequence: CASSSQGLTQSYNEQFF.

This clonotype was found a few times. The chain joins TRBV5-1 to TRBJ1-2; D gene ambiguous. The CDR3 totals 11 residues. Trimming cost V 2 bases and J 8 bases, with 7 bases left between them. Germline CDR1 is SGHRS and CDR2 is YFSETQ. This CDR3 reads CASSFGWGYTF. CDR3 nucleotide sequence: TGCGCCAGCAGCTTCGGGTGGGGCTACACCTTC.

The CDR3 loop is CASSEVAGAYGYTF. In nucleotides, the CDR3 is TGTGCCAGCAGTGAAGTTGCGGGAGCCTATGGCTACACCTTC. The chain combines TRBV25-1 with TRBJ1-2; D is uncertain. The CDR3 spans 14 residues. The ends were cut back, 2 bases at V and 4 bases at J, with 11 bases in the middle. CDR1 and CDR2 (germline): MGHDK, SYGVNS.